These T cell receptor beta chains were read from a single sample in a study of cytomegalovirus exposure and HLA in healthy donors. The protocol was immunoSEQ multiplex PCR, while the TCRdb copy is restricted to in-frame clones and leaves out a portion. The sample lists 150,000 to 200,000 clones, roughly 76% occurring once. Material for sequencing was PBMCs. The source is a woman younger than 35 in good health and CMV-seropositive. CDR3s include the opening cysteine and the closing phenylalanine or tryptophan. The D gene is left open where the match is weak. Clone size is stated in some rows and not others, as once, few, many or a class when expanded.

TRBV6-1	TRBJ1-5	few	TRBD1	CASRTGLPNQPQHF	TGTGCCAGCAGGACAGGGTTGCCCAATCAGCCCCAGCATTTT
TRBV18	TRBJ2-7	.	TRBD1	CASSPLTGVGEQYF	TGTGCCAGCTCACCCCTGACAGGGGTCGGCGAGCAGTACTTC
TRBV5-6	TRBJ1-1	once	TRBD1	CASSYGQVNTEAFF	TGTGCCAGCAGCTACGGACAGGTGAACACTGAAGCTTTCTTT
TRBV13	TRBJ1-1	.	.	CASSFTQQKNTEAFF	TGTGCCAGCAGCTTCACCCAACAAAAGAACACTGAAGCTTTCTTT
TRBV4-3	TRBJ2-7	few	.	CASSQDVLGGSYEQYF	TGCGCCAGCAGCCAAGACGTATTAGGAGGTTCCTACGAGCAGTACTTC
TRBV28	TRBJ2-1	.	TRBD1	CASSPFPGTGNNEQFF	TGTGCCAGCAGCCCATTCCCCGGGACAGGGAACAATGAGCAGTTCTTC
TRBV7-7	TRBJ2-5	.	TRBD1	CASSRDREETQYF	TGTGCCAGCAGCCGGGACAGGGAAGAGACCCAGTACTTC
TRBV7-2	TRBJ2-3	.	TRBD2	CASRVGGGSDTQYF	TGTGCCAGCAGAGTCGGGGGGGGTTCAGATACGCAGTATTTT
TRBV18	TRBJ2-1	.	TRBD2	CASSQGTSGYYNEQFF	TGTGCCAGCTCACAAGGGACTAGCGGGTATTACAATGAGCAGTTCTTC
TRBV5-1	TRBJ1-1	once	TRBD1	CASSLEAGGAFNTEAFF	TGCGCCAGCAGCTTGGAGGCAGGGGGCGCGTTTAACACTGAAGCTTTCTTT
TRBV7-6	TRBJ2-7	.	.	CASSPFAGNPRKYF	TGTGCCAGCAGCCCCTTCGCCGGGAACCCCAGAAAGTACTTC
TRBV5-8	TRBJ2-3	.	TRBD2	CASSFPGLAHADTQYF	TGTGCCAGCAGCTTTCCGGGACTAGCGCACGCAGATACGCAGTATTTT
TRBV9	TRBJ1-2	once	.	CASSSGLPGYTF	TGTGCCAGCAGCTCAGGACTTCCGGGCTACACCTTC
TRBV7-7	TRBJ2-1	.	.	CASSPQGHGDNEQFF	TGTGCTAGCAGCCCCCAGGGCCACGGAGACAATGAGCAGTTCTTC
TRBV7-8	TRBJ1-1	.	.	CASSSSPSRGSNTEAFF	TGTGCCAGCAGCTCTAGCCCATCCCGAGGGAGTAACACTGAAGCTTTCTTT
TRBV5-4	TRBJ2-3	.	.	CASSSGLAENTDTQYF	TGTGCCAGCAGTTCGGGGTTAGCCGAGAACACAGATACGCAGTATTTT
TRBV5-6	TRBJ2-1	.	.	CASSLGDYNEQFF	TGTGCCAGCAGCTTAGGGGACTACAATGAGCAGTTCTTC
TRBV28	TRBJ1-5	.	TRBD1	CASRRQGSNQPQHF	TGTGCCAGCAGGCGACAGGGTAGCAATCAGCCCCAGCATTTT
TRBV7-8	TRBJ1-5	.	TRBD1	CASSLVRTGSNQPQHF	TGTGCCAGCAGCTTAGTCCGGACAGGGTCCAATCAGCCCCAGCATTTT
TRBV6-5	TRBJ1-2	.	TRBD1	CASSYSRGPGYTF	TGTGCCAGCAGTTACTCCAGGGGGCCTGGCTACACCTTC
TRBV30	TRBJ1-6	.	TRBD1	CAWSASLGTGNSPLHF	TGTGCCTGGAGTGCGTCACTCGGGACAGGGAATTCACCCCTCCACTTT
TRBV29-1	TRBJ1-3	.	TRBD1	CSVGDRGYGNTIYF	TGCAGCGTGGGGGACAGGGGCTATGGAAACACCATATATTTT
TRBV10-3	TRBJ1-6	.	TRBD1	CATWTGGNSPLHF	TGTGCCACTTGGACAGGGGGAAATTCACCCCTCCACTTT
TRBV5-1	TRBJ2-7	.	TRBD1	CASSPGQANYEQYF	TGCGCCAGCAGCCCGGGACAGGCCAACTACGAGCAGTACTTC
TRBV7-6	TRBJ2-2	.	TRBD1	CASSLPTGGPSNTGELFF	TGTGCCAGCAGCTTGCCCACAGGGGGCCCCTCGAACACCGGGGAGCTGTTTTTT
TRBV6-6	TRBJ1-2	.	.	CASSPGQTTYGYTF	TGTGCCAGCAGTCCCGGACAGACCACCTATGGCTACACCTTC
TRBV6-1	TRBJ1-2	once	.	CASSEAGGLGGYTF	TGTGCCAGCAGTGAAGCCGGGGGGTTGGGTGGCTACACCTTC
TRBV7-2	TRBJ2-3	.	TRBD2	CASSLTAGGIDTQYF	TGTGCCAGCAGCTTAACCGCGGGGGGCATAGATACGCAGTATTTT
TRBV30	TRBJ1-2	.	.	CAWSGAGIGYTF	TGTGCCTGGAGTGGGGCAGGGATCGGCTACACCTTC
TRBV13	TRBJ2-7	few	.	CASSLNPRGSYEQYF	TGTGCCAGCAGCTTGAATCCCCGAGGGTCCTACGAGCAGTACTTC